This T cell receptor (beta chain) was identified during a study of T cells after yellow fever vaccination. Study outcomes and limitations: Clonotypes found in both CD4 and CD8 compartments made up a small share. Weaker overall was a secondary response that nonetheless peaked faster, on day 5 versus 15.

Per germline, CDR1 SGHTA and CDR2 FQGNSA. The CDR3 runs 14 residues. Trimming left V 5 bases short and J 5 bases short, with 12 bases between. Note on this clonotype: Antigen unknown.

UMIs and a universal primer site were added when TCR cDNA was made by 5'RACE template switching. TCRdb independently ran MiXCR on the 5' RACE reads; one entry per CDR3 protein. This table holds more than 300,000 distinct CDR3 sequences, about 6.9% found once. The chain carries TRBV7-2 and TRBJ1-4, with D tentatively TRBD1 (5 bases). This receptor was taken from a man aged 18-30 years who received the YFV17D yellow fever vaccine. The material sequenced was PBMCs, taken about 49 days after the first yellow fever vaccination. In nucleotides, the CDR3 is TGTGCCAGCAGCCAGGGACGGGAGAATGAAAAACTGTTTTTT. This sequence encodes CASSQGRENEKLFF.